These 3 T cell receptor beta chains came from one sample sequenced in a study of early T cells in non-severe SARS-CoV-2 infection. Each CDR3 protein is one row after TCRdb ran MiXCR on the 5' RACE reads. The data show some 80,000 distinct CDR3 sequences, about 5% seen once. This specimen was whole blood, taken at baseline. These receptors all stem from an adult who was a healthcare worker with PCR-confirmed SARS-CoV-2 infection or an uninfected control (not recorded which).

This clonotype was seen repeatedly, ten times or more. The J gene is TRBJ2-3, the V gene TRBV12-3 or TRBV12-4, with 8 bases matching TRBD2. J was trimmed by 4 bases and V by 2 bases; bases with no gene match: 2. The CDR3 runs 14 residues. CDR3 nucleotide sequence: TGTGCCAGCAGTTTACGGGAGGGGGCAGATACGCAGTATTTT. It translates to CASSLREGADTQYF.

This clonotype was seen repeatedly, ten times or more. V usage is TRBV11-2 and J usage is TRBJ2-7; no clear D gene. Germline V gene lookup returns CDR1 SGHAT and CDR2 FQNNGV. The CDR3 has 12 amino acids. V lost 1 base, J lost 1 base, and 2 bases lay in between. This CDR3 is CASSLGSYEQYF. The CDR3 DNA sequence: TGTGCCAGCAGCTTAGGGTCCTACGAGCAGTACTTC.

This clonotype has ten or more counts. The chain is built from TRBV19 and TRBJ2-4; 9 nucleotides match TRBD1. The CDR3 contains 19 residues. Trimming removed 3 bases from V and 0 bases from J; junction bases left unmatched: 12. Germline CDR1 reads LNHDA; CDR2 reads SQIVND (reference sequence). CDR3 nucleotide sequence: TGTGCCAGTAGTATTCTTTGGGACAGGGAGATCCTAGCCAAAAACATTCAGTACTTC. Protein product: CASSILWDREILAKNIQYF.